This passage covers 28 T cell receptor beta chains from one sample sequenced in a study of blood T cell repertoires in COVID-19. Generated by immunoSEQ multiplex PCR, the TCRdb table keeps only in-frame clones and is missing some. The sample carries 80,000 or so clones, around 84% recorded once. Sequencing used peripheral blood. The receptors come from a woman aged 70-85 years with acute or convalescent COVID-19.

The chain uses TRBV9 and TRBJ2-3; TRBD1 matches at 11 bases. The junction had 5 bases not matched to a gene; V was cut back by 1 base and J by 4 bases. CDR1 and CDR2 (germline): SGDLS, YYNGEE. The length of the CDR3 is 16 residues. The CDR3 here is CASSVHGQGAADTQYF. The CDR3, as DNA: TGTGCCAGCAGCGTACACGGACAGGGGGCTGCAGATACGCAGTATTTT.

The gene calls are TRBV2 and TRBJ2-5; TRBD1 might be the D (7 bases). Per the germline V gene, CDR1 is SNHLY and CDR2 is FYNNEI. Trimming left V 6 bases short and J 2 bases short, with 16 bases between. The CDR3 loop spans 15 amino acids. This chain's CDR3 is CASSGQGGRQETQYF. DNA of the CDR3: TGTGCCAGCAGCGGGCAGGGGGGCAGGCAAGAGACCCAGTACTTC.

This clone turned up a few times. Written as DNA, the CDR3 is TGTGCCAGCAGCCACATCCCCTTGAATGGCTACACCTTC. Its protein is CASSHIPLNGYTF. The chain combines TRBV5-4 with TRBJ1-2; D gene uncertain. The CDR3 is made up of 13 amino acids. Germline V gene data show CDR1 as SGHNT and CDR2 as YYREEE (reference sequence). V gave up 4 bases and J gave up 6 bases, with 13 bases separating them.

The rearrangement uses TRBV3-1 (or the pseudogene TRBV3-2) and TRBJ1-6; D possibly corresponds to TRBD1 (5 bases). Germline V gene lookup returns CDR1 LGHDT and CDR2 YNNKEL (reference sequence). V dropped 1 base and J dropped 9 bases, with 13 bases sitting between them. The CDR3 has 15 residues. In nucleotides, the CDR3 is TGTGCCAGCAGCCAAGCAACCAGGGTGTCTTCACCCCTCCACTTT. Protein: CASSQATRVSSPLHF.

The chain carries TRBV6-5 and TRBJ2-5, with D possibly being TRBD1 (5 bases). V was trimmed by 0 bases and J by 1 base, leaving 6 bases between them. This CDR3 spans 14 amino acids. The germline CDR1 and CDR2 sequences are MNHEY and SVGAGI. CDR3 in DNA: TGTGCCAGCAGTTACTCGGGGCGCCAAGAGACCCAGTACTTC. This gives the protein CASSYSGRQETQYF.

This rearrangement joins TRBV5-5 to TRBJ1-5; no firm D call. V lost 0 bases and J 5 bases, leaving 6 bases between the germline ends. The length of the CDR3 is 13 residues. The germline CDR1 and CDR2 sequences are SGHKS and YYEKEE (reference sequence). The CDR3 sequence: CASSLASDQPQHF. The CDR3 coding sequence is TGTGCCAGCAGCTTGGCCTCAGATCAGCCCCAGCATTTT.

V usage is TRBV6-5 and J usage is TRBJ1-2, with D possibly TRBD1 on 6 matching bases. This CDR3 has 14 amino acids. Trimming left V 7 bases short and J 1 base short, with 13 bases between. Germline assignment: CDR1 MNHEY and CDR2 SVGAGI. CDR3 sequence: CASITDSHNYGYTF. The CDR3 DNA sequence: TGTGCCAGCATTACGGACAGCCATAACTATGGCTACACCTTC.

This CDR3 reads CASSIALADRGRGGYTF. CDR3 bases: TGTGCCAGCAGTATAGCCCTCGCCGACAGGGGACGAGGTGGCTACACCTTC. The J gene is TRBJ1-2, the V gene TRBV2; 8 nucleotides match TRBD1. V lost 5 bases to trimming and J lost 7 bases; unmatched junction nucleotides: 18. Germline CDR1 is SNHLY and CDR2 is FYNNEI. The CDR3 sequence is 17 residues long.

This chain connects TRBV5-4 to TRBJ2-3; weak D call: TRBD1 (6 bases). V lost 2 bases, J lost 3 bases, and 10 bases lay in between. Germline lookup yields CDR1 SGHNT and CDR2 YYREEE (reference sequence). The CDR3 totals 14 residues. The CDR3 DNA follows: TGTGCCAGCAGCTTCCGGACAGAAACAGATACGCAGTATTTT. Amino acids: CASSFRTETDTQYF.

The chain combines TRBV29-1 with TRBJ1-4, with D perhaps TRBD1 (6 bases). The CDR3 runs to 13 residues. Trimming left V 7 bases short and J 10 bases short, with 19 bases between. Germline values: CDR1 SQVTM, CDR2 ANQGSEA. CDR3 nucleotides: TGCAGCGCTGGGGGACATCCTCAGGGAAAACTGTTTTTT. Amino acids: CSAGGHPQGKLFF.

This CDR3 reads CASNYNTGTEAFF. CDR3 bases: TGTGCCAGCAATTACAACACAGGGACTGAAGCTTTCTTT. The chain employs TRBV2 and TRBJ1-1, with D possibly TRBD1 on 6 matching bases. The CDR3 contains 13 residues. With 7 bases removed from V and 5 bases from J, the gap between germline ends came to 14 bases. The V gene's germline CDR1 is SNHLY and CDR2 FYNNEI.

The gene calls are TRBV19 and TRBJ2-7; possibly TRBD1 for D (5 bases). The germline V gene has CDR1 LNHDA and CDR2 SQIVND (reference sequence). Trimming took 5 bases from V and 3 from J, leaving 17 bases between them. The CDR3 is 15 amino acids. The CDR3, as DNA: TGTGCCAGTAGTGTATCCGACAGCCAAAACTACGAGCAGTACTTC. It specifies CASSVSDSQNYEQYF.

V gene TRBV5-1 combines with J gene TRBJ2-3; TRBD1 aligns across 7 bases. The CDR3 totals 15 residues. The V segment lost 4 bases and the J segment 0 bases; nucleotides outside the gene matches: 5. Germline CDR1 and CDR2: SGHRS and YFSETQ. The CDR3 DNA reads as TGCGCCAGCAGCCGGGGACAGTTTAGCACAGATACGCAGTATTTT. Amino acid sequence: CASSRGQFSTDTQYF.

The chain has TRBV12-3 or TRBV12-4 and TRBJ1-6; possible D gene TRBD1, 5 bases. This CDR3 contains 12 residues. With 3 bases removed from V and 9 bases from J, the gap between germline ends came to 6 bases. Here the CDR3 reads CASSLGGSPLHF. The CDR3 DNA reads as TGTGCCAGCAGTTTGGGGGGTTCACCCCTCCACTTT.

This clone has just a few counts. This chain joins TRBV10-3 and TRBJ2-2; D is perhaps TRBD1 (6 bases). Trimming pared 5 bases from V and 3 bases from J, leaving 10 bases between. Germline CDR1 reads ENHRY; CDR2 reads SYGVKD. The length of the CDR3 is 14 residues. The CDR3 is CAISSDRHTGELFF. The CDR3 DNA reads TGTGCCATCAGTTCGGACAGACACACCGGGGAGCTGTTTTTT.

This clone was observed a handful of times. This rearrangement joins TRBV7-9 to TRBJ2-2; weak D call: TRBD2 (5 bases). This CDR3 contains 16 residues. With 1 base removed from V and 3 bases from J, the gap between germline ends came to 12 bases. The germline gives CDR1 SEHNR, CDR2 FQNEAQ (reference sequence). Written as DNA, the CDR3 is TGTGCCAGCAGCTTAGACGGCTTCGGGGACACCGGGGAGCTGTTTTTT. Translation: CASSLDGFGDTGELFF.

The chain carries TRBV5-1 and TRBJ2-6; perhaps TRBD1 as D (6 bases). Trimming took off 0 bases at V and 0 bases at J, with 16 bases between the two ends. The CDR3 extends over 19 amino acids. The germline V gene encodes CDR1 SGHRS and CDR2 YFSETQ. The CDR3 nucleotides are TGCGCCAGCAGCTTGGACCTGACAGGTCCAAGCTCTGGGGCCAACGTCCTGACTTTC. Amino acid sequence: CASSLDLTGPSSGANVLTF.

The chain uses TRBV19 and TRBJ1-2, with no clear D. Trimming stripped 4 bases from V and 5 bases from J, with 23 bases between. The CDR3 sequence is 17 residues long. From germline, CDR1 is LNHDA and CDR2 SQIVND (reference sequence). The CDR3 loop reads CASSTGRGTPNFYGYTF. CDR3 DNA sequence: TGTGCCAGTAGTACCGGACGGGGAACGCCGAATTTTTATGGCTACACCTTC.

The CDR3 DNA reads as TGTGCCAGCTCCGGGAGTCAGGAGACCCAGTACTTC. Its translation is CASSGSQETQYF. The chain combines TRBV6-6 with TRBJ2-5; D may be TRBD2 (6 bases). Per the germline V gene, CDR1 is MNHNY and CDR2 is SVGAGI (reference sequence). V lost 8 bases and J lost 5, with 12 bases in between. The length of the CDR3 is 12 residues.

The CDR3 loop is CATSDRDRDNNEQFF. CDR3 nucleotide sequence: TGTGCCACCAGTGACCGGGACAGGGATAACAATGAGCAGTTCTTC. This chain links TRBV24-1 with TRBJ2-1; 9 bases line up with TRBD1. V trimming: 4 bases; J trimming: 5 bases; junction bases outside the gene matches: 5. CDR1 is KGHDR and CDR2 is SFDVKD in the germline V gene. This CDR3 has 15 residues.

The DNA for the CDR3 is TGCGCCAGCAGTGAATCGGGAGGGGGCGAGTGGGATGAGCAGTTCTTC. Translated: CASSESGGGEWDEQFF. The rearrangement links TRBV10-1 to TRBJ2-1, with a tentative D call TRBD2 (8 bases). The CDR3 has 16 amino acids. Per the germline V gene, CDR1 is WNHNN and CDR2 is SYGVQD (reference sequence). V shed 3 bases and J shed 8 bases, with 20 bases lying between them.

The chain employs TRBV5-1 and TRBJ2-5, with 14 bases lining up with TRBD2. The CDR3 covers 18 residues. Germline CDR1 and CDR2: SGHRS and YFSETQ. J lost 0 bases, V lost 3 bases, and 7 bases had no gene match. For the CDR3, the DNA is TGCGCCAGCAGCTCGGGACTAGCGGGAGTGAAGTACCAAGAGACCCAGTACTTC. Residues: CASSSGLAGVKYQETQYF.

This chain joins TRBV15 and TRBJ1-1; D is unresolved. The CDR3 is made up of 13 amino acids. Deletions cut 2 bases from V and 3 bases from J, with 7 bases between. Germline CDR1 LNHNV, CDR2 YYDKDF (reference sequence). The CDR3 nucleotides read TGTGCCACCAGCAGATCCTCGGACACTGAAGCTTTCTTT. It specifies CATSRSSDTEAFF.

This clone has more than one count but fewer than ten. DNA of the CDR3: TGTGCCTGGAGCGGACAGGGTTACGAGCAGTACTTC. It yields the protein CAWSGQGYEQYF. The chain recombines TRBV30 with TRBJ2-7, with TRBD1 identical over 8 bases. Germline V gene sequence: CDR1 GTSNPN, CDR2 SVGIG (reference sequence). This CDR3 is built from 12 residues. V dropped 3 bases and J dropped 4; count of bases not matched to a gene: 2.

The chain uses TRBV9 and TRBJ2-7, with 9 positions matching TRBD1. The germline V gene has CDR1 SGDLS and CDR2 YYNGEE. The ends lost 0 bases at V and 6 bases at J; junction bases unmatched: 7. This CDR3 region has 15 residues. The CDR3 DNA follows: TGTGCCAGCAGCGTAGGAGGGGACAGGGTTAGCGAGCAGTACTTC. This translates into CASSVGGDRVSEQYF.

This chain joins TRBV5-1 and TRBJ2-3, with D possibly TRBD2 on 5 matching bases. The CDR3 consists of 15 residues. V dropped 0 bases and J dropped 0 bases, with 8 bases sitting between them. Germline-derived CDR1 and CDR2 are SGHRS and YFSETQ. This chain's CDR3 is CASSLGLASTDTQYF. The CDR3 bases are TGCGCCAGCAGCTTGGGCCTAGCTAGCACAGATACGCAGTATTTT.

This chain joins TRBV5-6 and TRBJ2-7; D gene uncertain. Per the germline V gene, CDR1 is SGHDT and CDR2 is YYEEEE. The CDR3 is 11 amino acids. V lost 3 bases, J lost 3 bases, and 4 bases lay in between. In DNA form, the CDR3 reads TGTGCCAGCAGCTCTAGCTACGAGCAGTACTTC. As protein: CASSSSYEQYF.

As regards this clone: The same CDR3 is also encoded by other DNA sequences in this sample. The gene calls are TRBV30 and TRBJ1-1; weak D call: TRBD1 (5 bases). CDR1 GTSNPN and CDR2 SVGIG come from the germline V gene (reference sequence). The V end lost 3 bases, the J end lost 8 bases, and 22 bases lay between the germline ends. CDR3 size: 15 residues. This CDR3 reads CAWSVPLRGIREAFF. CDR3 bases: TGTGCCTGGAGCGTACCCCTTCGGGGGATACGGGAAGCTTTCTTT.